This TCR beta chain is drawn from a study of shared clonotypes between healthy human individuals. At the level of the study: Donors were a couple of women and a few men aged 18 to 49. Regarding the study as a whole: Against clonotypes common to all four donors, non-shared ones had lower generation probabilities.

Trimming took 5 bases from V and 1 from J, leaving 14 bases between them. The CDR3 is 15 amino acids. CDR1 is SGHTA, CDR2 FQGNSA, per germline. Clones were read by immunoSEQ multiplex PCR, and TCRdb kept only the in-frame ones, dropping some. This table holds 1,500,000 or so clones, approximately 98.5% found once. As to this clone: Its target is unknown.

This sequence was found in a man between 25 and 39 years old in good health. Sequencing was carried out using naive CD4+ T cells sorted from blood. Sample subset: CD45RA+ positively selected. The chain uses TRBV7-2 and TRBJ2-5; D possibly corresponds to TRBD2 (5 bases). Here the CDR3 DNA reads TGTGCCAGCAGCCCCCGGCGGGCGACCCAAGAGACCCAGTACTTC. Translation gives CASSPRRATQETQYF.